This T cell receptor beta chain derives from a study of blood T cell repertoires in COVID-19. Study overall: T cells, B-cell-depleted T cells, or PBMCs provided the cDNA or gDNA that served as material.

Deletions cut 1 base from V and 5 bases from J, with 11 bases between. CDR1 is KGHSH, CDR2 LQKENI, per germline. This CDR3 has 14 amino acids. This table comes from immunoSEQ multiplex PCR, and its TCRdb copy is limited to in-frame clones, with some not included. In the table there are about 52,000 clones, more than 85% of which are singletons. This chain uses TRBV18 with TRBJ2-5; no clear D gene. The material sequenced was peripheral blood. The clonotype originates from a man aged 50 to 59 with active COVID-19. The CDR3 region has the DNA TGTGCCAGCTCACCACAGTACAGCAGGGAGACCCAGTACTTC. Translation gives CASSPQYSRETQYF. The whole variable domain, filled in from reference TRBV18 and TRBJ2-5, reads NAGVMQNPRHLVRRRGQEARLRCSPMKGHSHVYWYRQLPEEGLKFMVYLQKENIIDESGMPKERFSAEFPKEGPSILRIQQVVRGDSAAYFCASSPQYSRETQYFGPGTRLLVL.